Below, 25 T cell receptor beta chains from the same sample are listed, as sequenced in a study of circulating tumor DNA in untreated peripheral T-cell lymphoma. Data came from immunoSEQ multiplex PCR; TCRdb stores just in-frame clones and leaves some out. The sample lists around 10,000 clones, roughly 80% seen once, with 25% to 40% in the top ten. Sequenced: tumor tissue. These receptors originate from a human donor with peripheral T-cell lymphoma.

The chain recombines TRBV6-8 with TRBJ1-1; D gene uncertain. V lost 5 bases to trimming and J lost 1 base, with 11 bases between them. The CDR3 contains 14 residues. Germline CDR1 and CDR2: MNHGY and SAAAGT. The CDR3 loop reads CASSDRTENTEAFF. The CDR3 DNA reads TGTGCCAGCAGTGACCGGACGGAGAACACTGAAGCTTTCTTT.

The chain carries TRBV28 and TRBJ1-2; 8 bases agree with TRBD1. There are 14 residues in the CDR3. Germline values: CDR1 MDHEN, CDR2 SYDVKM. The J segment lost 5 bases and the V segment lost 6 bases, leaving 8 bases of the junction unmatched. The CDR3 nucleotides are TGTGCCAGCAGCTCTGCTCAGGGGGCGTATGGCTACACCTTC. Translated: CASSSAQGAYGYTF.

This clone came up a few times. The chain joins TRBV19 to TRBJ1-1; TRBD1 agrees at 7 bases. CDR1 LNHDA and CDR2 SQIVND come from the germline V gene (reference sequence). After removal of 8 bases from V and 5 bases from J, the junction contained 8 bases not matched to a gene. The CDR3 length is 13 residues. CDR3 sequence (DNA): TGTGCCAGTGACGTGGCAGGGGGGACTGAAGCTTTCTTT. Protein sequence: CASDVAGGTEAFF. The complete variable domain, with remaining parts taken from reference TRBV19 and TRBJ1-1, reads DGGITQSPKYLFRKEGQNVTLSCEQNLNHDAMYWYRQDPGQGLRLIYYSQIVNDFQKGDIAEGYSVSREKKESFPLTVTSAQKNPTAFYLCASDVAGGTEAFFGQGTRLTVV.

This chain connects TRBV10-3 to TRBJ1-5; a possible D gene is TRBD1 (5 bases). The V end was cut by 0 bases, the J end by 2 bases, with 11 bases between. The CDR3 consists of 16 residues. Germline CDR1 ENHRY, CDR2 SYGVKD. The CDR3 DNA follows: TGTGCCATCAGTGAGTCGACGGGGGGACGCAATCAGCCCCAGCATTTT. This codes for CAISESTGGRNQPQHF.

This chain links TRBV11-3 with TRBJ1-3, with D maybe TRBD1 (6 bases). The CDR3 totals 16 residues. Between the trimmed V and J ends, which lost 5 bases and 1 base, there was a span of 15 bases. Germline loops: CDR1 SGHNT, CDR2 YENEEA. The DNA for the CDR3 is TGTGCCAGCAGCCCGGGGGGCCCGGAGTCTGGAAACACCATATATTTT. Its translation is CASSPGGPESGNTIYF.

V usage is TRBV11-3 and J usage is TRBJ1-5; 7 bases map to TRBD1. This CDR3 comprises 19 residues. The V gene's germline CDR1 is SGHNT and CDR2 YENEEA. The J segment lost 0 bases and the V segment lost 5 bases, leaving 16 bases of the junction unmatched. For the CDR3, the DNA is TGTGCCAGCAGCCCTGAGCCGGGACAGAGTGTATATAGCAATCAGCCCCAGCATTTT. Its translation is CASSPEPGQSVYSNQPQHF. Full variable domain (rest looked up from reference TRBV11-3 and TRBJ1-5): EAGVVQSPRYKIIEKKQPVAFWCNPISGHNTLYWYLQNLGQGPELLIRYENEEAVDDSQLPKDRFSAERLKGVDSTLKIQPAELGDSAVYLCASSPEPGQSVYSNQPQHFGDGTRLSIL.

The rearrangement joins TRBV11-3 to TRBJ1-1; D gene ambiguous. The germline V gene encodes CDR1 SGHNT and CDR2 YENEEA. V lost 5 bases, J lost 5 bases, and 15 bases lay in between. The CDR3 extends over 14 amino acids. CDR3 loop: CASSPRTGGTEAFF. In nucleotides, the CDR3 is TGTGCCAGCAGCCCCCGGACCGGAGGGACTGAAGCTTTCTTT.

This clone was picked up one time. The rearrangement uses TRBV16 and TRBJ2-7, with unresolved D. This CDR3 spans 15 amino acids. Trimming took off 4 bases at V and 2 bases at J, with 15 bases between the two ends. CDR1 and CDR2 (germline): KGHSY, FQNENV. For the CDR3, the DNA is TGTGCCAGCAGCCTTCGGACGGCGATTACCTACGAGCAGTACTTC. This translates into CASSLRTAITYEQYF.

This clone was observed a handful of times. The same CDR3 is also encoded by other DNA sequences in this sample. This sequence joins TRBV19 and TRBJ1-5; D is undetermined. V was trimmed by 6 bases and J by 3 bases, leaving 15 bases between them. The CDR3 spans 15 residues. The V gene's germline CDR1 is LNHDA and CDR2 SQIVND (reference sequence). CDR3 DNA: TGTGCCAGTAGGCTCGTTGGGCCCCTCAATCAGCCCCAGCATTTT. Amino acids: CASRLVGPLNQPQHF.

This clone came up once. The chain couples TRBV6-8 to TRBJ2-6; no firm D call. In germline, CDR1 is MNHGY, CDR2 SAAAGT. The V end was cut by 0 bases, the J end by 0 bases, with 9 bases between. The CDR3 runs to 17 residues. The CDR3 coding sequence is TGTGCCAGCAGTTACTCGAAAACAAACTCTGGGGCCAACGTCCTGACTTTC. It is translated as CASSYSKTNSGANVLTF.

Details on this clone: At one end the junction does not follow the germline gene, possibly because of a read error. The chain carries TRBV30 and TRBJ2-6, with D perhaps matching TRBD1 (5 bases). The germline gives CDR1 GTSNPN, CDR2 SVGIG (reference sequence). CDR3 size: 15 residues. CDR3 coding DNA: TGTGCCTGGGGGCAGGAGAGCTCTGGGGCCAATGTCCTGACTTTC. Translated: CAWGQESSGANVLTF.

This clone was detected only a few times. The V and J genes are TRBV28 and TRBJ1-2, with D unclear. Between the trimmed V and J ends, which lost 4 bases and 4 bases, there was a span of 10 bases. Germline V lookup: CDR1 MDHEN, CDR2 SYDVKM. The CDR3 is 13 amino acids. CDR3 protein: CASSSPTFYGYTF. CDR3 sequence (DNA): TGTGCCAGCAGTTCCCCCACATTCTATGGCTACACCTTC.

There are a few counts of this clone. This sequence joins TRBV6-8 and TRBJ1-1, with D unresolved. Germline CDR1 is MNHGY and CDR2 is SAAAGT. V was cut by 5 bases and J by 1 base, with 17 bases left in between. The CDR3 covers 16 residues. CDR3 sequence: CASSPVGGRKNTEAFF. CDR3 DNA: TGTGCCAGCAGTCCCGTGGGTGGACGTAAGAACACTGAAGCTTTCTTT.

The chain has TRBV28 and TRBJ2-7, with 7 nucleotides matching TRBD1. From germline, CDR1 is MDHEN and CDR2 SYDVKM. This CDR3 region has 15 residues. Losses at the gene ends were 6 bases for V and 4 bases for J; bases not matched to a gene: 12. CDR3 in amino acids: CASRPRKTGKYEQYF. The CDR3, as DNA: TGTGCCAGCAGACCAAGGAAGACAGGGAAGTACGAGCAGTACTTC.

This chain connects TRBV28 to TRBJ2-1; TRBD1 matches at 7 bases. Losses at the gene ends were 8 bases for V and 5 bases for J; bases not matched to a gene: 9. Germline V gives CDR1 MDHEN, CDR2 SYDVKM. CDR3 length: 14 residues. The CDR3, as DNA: TGTGCCAGCGTTGACAGGGCGAGACACAATGAGCAGTTCTTC. Protein sequence: CASVDRARHNEQFF.

V and J are TRBV6-8 and TRBJ2-7, with TRBD1 matching over 7 bases. The CDR3 is made up of 17 amino acids. Trimming cost V 2 bases and J 5 bases; bases outside gene matches: 15. Germline loops: CDR1 MNHGY, CDR2 SAAAGT. The CDR3 region is CASSYLVQGDVFHEQYF. The DNA of the CDR3 is TGTGCCAGCAGTTACCTGGTGCAGGGGGATGTTTTCCACGAGCAGTACTTC.

The chain combines TRBV5-8 with TRBJ1-1; D is uncertain. The CDR3 covers 13 residues. CDR1 is SGHTS and CDR2 is YDEGEE in the germline V gene. The V gene lost 2 bases and the J gene lost 5 bases, with 10 bases spanning the gap. CDR3 DNA sequence: TGTGCCAGCAGCTTAGCTAGTGGGACTGAAGCTTTCTTT. It codes for CASSLASGTEAFF. The full variable domain, rest sourced from reference TRBV5-8 and TRBJ1-1, is EAGVTQSPTHLIKTRGQQATLRCSPISGHTSVYWYQQALGLGLQFLLWYDEGEERNRGNFPPRFSGRQFPNYSSELNVNALELEDSALYLCASSLASGTEAFFGQGTRLTVV.

This clone came up a few times. The rearrangement links TRBV6-8 to TRBJ1-6, with D maybe TRBD1 (5 bases). This CDR3 contains 16 residues. V lost 2 bases to trimming and J lost 4 bases, with 12 bases between them. The germline CDR1 and CDR2 sequences are MNHGY and SAAAGT. CDR3 amino acids: CASSYGGGSYNSPLHF. The CDR3 DNA is TGTGCCAGCAGTTACGGGGGAGGATCTTATAATTCACCCCTCCACTTT.

The chain has TRBV10-2 and TRBJ2-5; 7 bases map to TRBD2. This CDR3 spans 14 amino acids. Germline V lookup: CDR1 WSHSY, CDR2 SAAADI. With 2 bases clipped from V and 4 bases from J, the junction kept 4 bases outside the gene matches. CDR3 in DNA: TGCGCCAGCAGTGAGACTAGCGTGAGAGAGACCCAGTACTTC. It specifies CASSETSVRETQYF.

This clone showed up just a few times. The chain employs TRBV7-1 and TRBJ1-5; D unresolved. TRBV7-1 belongs to the ORF category, with a function that is uncertain. V shed 4 bases and J shed 6 bases, with 10 bases lying between them. The CDR3 totals 13 residues. CDR3 coding DNA: TGTGCCAGCAGCTTATGGGATAGTCAGCCCCAGCATTTT. Protein product: CASSLWDSQPQHF.

This clone was counted between two and nine times. J is TRBJ1-3 and V is TRBV6-8; weak D call: TRBD1 (5 bases). The CDR3 spans 14 residues. V gave up 5 bases and J gave up 2 bases, with 10 bases separating them. From germline, CDR1 is MNHGY and CDR2 SAAAGT. The CDR3 loop reads CASSAREAGNTIYF. In DNA form, the CDR3 reads TGTGCCAGCAGTGCCAGGGAGGCTGGAAACACCATATATTTT.

The chain carries TRBV28 and TRBJ1-1, with D possibly matching TRBD1 (6 bases). Trimming left V 7 bases short and J 1 base short, with 10 bases between. This CDR3 spans 13 amino acids. Per germline, CDR1 MDHEN and CDR2 SYDVKM. CDR3 coding DNA: TGTGCCAGCAATCGACAGGAGAACACTGAAGCTTTCTTT. This codes for CASNRQENTEAFF.

About this clone itself: The same CDR3 also results from other DNA sequences found in this sample. V usage is TRBV19 and J usage is TRBJ1-2; D remains unclear. The V gene's germline CDR1 is LNHDA and CDR2 SQIVND (reference sequence). Between the trimmed V and J ends, which lost 3 bases and 3 bases, there was a span of 5 bases. This CDR3 contains 12 residues. CDR3 DNA sequence: TGTGCCAGTAGTATCCCAGACTATGGCTACACCTTC. This sequence encodes CASSIPDYGYTF.

V and J are TRBV6-8 and TRBJ2-7, with D perhaps being TRBD1 or TRBD2 (5 bases each). This CDR3 is built from 14 residues. Trimming removed 6 bases at V and 0 bases at J, with 12 bases between. The germline gives CDR1 MNHGY, CDR2 SAAAGT. CDR3 amino acids: CASRIGAISYEQYF. Written as DNA, the CDR3 is TGTGCCAGCAGGATCGGGGCGATCTCCTACGAGCAGTACTTC.

This clone was observed a handful of times. The V and J genes are TRBV28 and TRBJ1-5; D is unclear. This CDR3 has 15 residues. Germline values: CDR1 MDHEN, CDR2 SYDVKM. Trimming pared 8 bases from V and 0 bases from J, leaving 14 bases between. CDR3 bases: TGTGCCAGCTCGATCGGTGTGTATAGCAATCAGCCCCAGCATTTT. It is translated as CASSIGVYSNQPQHF.